This entry lists 27 T cell receptor beta chains sequenced from one sample in a study of regulatory T cells in long-lasting Graves disease. Building of the TCR beta libraries involved iRepertoire HTBI primers and Arm-PCR of CDR3 regions. TCRdb fed the multiplex PCR reads into MiXCR, producing one record per CDR3 protein. The table includes 450,000 to 650,000 distinct CDR3 sequences, 16% detected once. The time point: newly diagnosed GD, antithyroid drugs for less than 3 months. From PBMCs, RNA was extracted and then used to make the TCR library. The same specimen was also included in a second study, on T cells in Graves' hyperthyroidism and ophthalmopathy.

The material was peripheral blood mononuclear cells (PBMCs), obtained at new diagnosis, from a patient treated with antithyroid drugs. These TCRs come from a woman aged 35-60 years with Graves disease.

This clonotype was seen ten or more times. The V call is TRBV6-1, the J call TRBJ1-5, with D possibly being TRBD1 (5 bases). V lost 5 bases and J 0 bases, leaving 20 bases between the germline ends. This CDR3 spans 18 amino acids. Germline V lookup: CDR1 MNHNS, CDR2 SASEGT. The CDR3 here is CASSPDSTRAYSNQPQHF. The CDR3 nucleotides read TGTGCCAGCAGTCCTGACAGCACCCGGGCTTATAGCAATCAGCCCCAGCATTTT.

In its sample, this clonotype was seen a few times. A single base separates this from a much larger clone, so it may be a read error. The chain couples TRBV6-2 or TRBV6-3 to TRBJ1-4, with D tentatively TRBD1 (6 bases). The CDR3 contains 14 residues. Germline values: CDR1 MNHEY, CDR2 SVGEGT. DNA of the CDR3: TGTGCCAGCAGTACTCAGGGGCGTGATGAAAGACTGTTTTTT. It specifies CASSTQGRDERLFF.

This clonotype was found many times. The chain uses TRBV18 and TRBJ1-1; no clear D gene. The CDR3 totals 14 residues. Germline assignment: CDR1 KGHSH and CDR2 LQKENI. Deletions cut 3 bases from V and 4 bases from J, with 12 bases between. CDR3 nucleotides: TGTGCCAGCTCACCTAAGTCGCTAGGCACTGAAGCTTTCTTT. Its translation is CASSPKSLGTEAFF. The full variable domain, completed using reference TRBV18 and TRBJ1-1, is NAGVMQNPRHLVRRRGQEARLRCSPMKGHSHVYWYRQLPEEGLKFMVYLQKENIIDESGMPKERFSAEFPKEGPSILRIQQVVRGDSAAYFCASSPKSLGTEAFFGQGTRLTVV.

This clonotype appeared many times. The rearrangement uses TRBV6-1 and TRBJ2-7; 7 bases are a match to TRBD1. This CDR3 has 16 residues. The germline gives CDR1 MNHNS, CDR2 SASEGT. Trimming cost V 6 bases and J 5 bases; bases outside gene matches: 16. The CDR3 protein is CASSQTPEQGYHEQYF. For the CDR3, the DNA is TGTGCCAGCAGCCAAACCCCGGAACAGGGGTACCACGAGCAGTACTTC.

This clonotype came up a few times. This chain links TRBV7-9 with TRBJ2-1; D remains ambiguous. The V gene lost 4 bases and the J gene lost 3 bases, with 10 bases spanning the gap. Germline V lookup: CDR1 SEHNR, CDR2 FQNEAQ (reference sequence). This CDR3 region has 14 residues. CDR3 protein: CASSSGPVYNEQFF. The CDR3 coding sequence is TGTGCCAGCAGCTCCGGACCGGTCTACAATGAGCAGTTCTTC.

The V gene is TRBV12-3 or TRBV12-4, the J gene TRBJ2-7, with 7 bases that match TRBD1. The CDR3 is made up of 12 amino acids. The ends lost 7 bases at V and 5 bases at J; junction bases unmatched: 5. The CDR3 region has the DNA TGTGCCAGCAACAATCAGGGGGACGAGCAGTACTTC. This translates into CASNNQGDEQYF.

This clonotype was seen many times. The chain is built from TRBV7-8 and TRBJ1-4; D call uncertain. The CDR3 totals 15 residues. Germline CDR1 is SGHVS and CDR2 is FQNEAQ. V dropped 6 bases and J dropped 0 bases, with 11 bases sitting between them. The CDR3 spells CASSREPSTNEKLFF. In nucleotides, the CDR3 is TGTGCCAGCAGTCGAGAACCATCAACTAATGAAAAACTGTTTTTT.

This clonotype has a count of ten or more. This chain uses TRBV5-1 with TRBJ1-6; weak D call: TRBD1 (5 bases). CDR1 is SGHRS and CDR2 is YFSETQ in the germline V gene. V lost 4 bases and J lost 14, with 22 bases in between. The CDR3 runs to 15 residues. CDR3 in amino acids: CASSQLPGNGRTLHF. In DNA form, the CDR3 reads TGCGCCAGCAGCCAACTTCCAGGGAACGGTCGTACCCTCCACTTT. Combining the CDR3 with reference TRBV5-1 and TRBJ1-6 gives the whole variable domain KAGVTQTPRYLIKTRGQQVTLSCSPISGHRSVSWYQQTPGQGLQFLFEYFSETQRNKGNFPGRFSGRQFSNSRSEMNVSTLELGDSALYLCASSQLPGNGRTLHFGNGTRLTVT.

This clonotype was detected only a few times. V gene TRBV19 combines with J gene TRBJ2-5; D may be TRBD2 (5 bases). The CDR3 runs 16 residues. CDR1 is LNHDA, CDR2 SQIVND, per germline (reference sequence). V was shortened by 0 bases and J by 5 bases, with 16 bases between the two germline ends. CDR3 sequence reads: CASSIDAPGSGETQYF. In DNA, the CDR3 is TGTGCCAGTAGTATAGATGCTCCGGGGTCCGGTGAGACCCAGTACTTC.

This chain connects TRBV9 to TRBJ2-1, with 7 bases that match TRBD1. Trimming at V came to 4 bases and at J to 3 bases, leaving 7 bases not matched to a gene. The CDR3 runs 15 residues. CDR1 is SGDLS, CDR2 YYNGEE, per germline. CDR3 in DNA: TGTGCCAGCAGCCCTGGGGCAGGGGGCTACAATGAGCAGTTCTTC. Protein: CASSPGAGGYNEQFF.

This clonotype has just a few counts. The chain recombines TRBV5-1 with TRBJ2-2; tentative D call: TRBD1 (6 bases). Trimming left V 2 bases short and J 4 bases short, with 12 bases between. The germline CDR1 and CDR2 sequences are SGHRS and YFSETQ. This CDR3 comprises 15 residues. The CDR3 coding sequence is TGCGCCAGCAGCTTCCGGGAAGGGGGCACCGGGGAGCTGTTTTTT. Protein: CASSFREGGTGELFF.

This sequence joins TRBV29-1 and TRBJ2-4; D may be TRBD1 or TRBD2 (5 bases each). Germline loops: CDR1 SQVTM, CDR2 ANQGSEA. With 5 bases removed from V and 8 bases from J, the gap between germline ends came to 16 bases. The CDR3 extends over 13 amino acids. The CDR3 loop reads CSVMMEVGDIQYF. Written as DNA, the CDR3 is TGCAGCGTTATGATGGAGGTGGGGGACATTCAGTACTTC.

The rearrangement links TRBV6-2 or TRBV6-3 to TRBJ2-1; 10 bases line up with TRBD1. The CDR3 spans 14 residues. V trimming: 5 bases; J trimming: 8 bases; junction bases outside the gene matches: 6. Germline V CDR1 and CDR2: MNHEY, SVGEGT. The CDR3 spells CASSEGQGGYEQFF. Written as DNA, the CDR3 is TGTGCCAGCAGTGAAGGACAGGGGGGTTATGAGCAGTTCTTC.

This clonotype was observed a few times. The chain is built from TRBV20-1 and TRBJ2-3, with D maybe TRBD2 (5 bases). CDR1 and CDR2 from the germline V gene are DFQATT and SNEGSKA (reference sequence). The CDR3 covers 17 residues. V was trimmed by 0 bases and J by 8 bases, leaving 24 bases between them. The CDR3 DNA reads as TGCAGTGCTAGAGATACGATCTACGCTCCTAGCACGGCTACGCAGTATTTT. This gives the protein CSARDTIYAPSTATQYF.

As regards this clonotype: Since a much larger clone is just one base distant, this may be a read error. The rearrangement links TRBV2 to TRBJ2-7; D call uncertain. Deletions cut 5 bases from V and 2 bases from J, with 16 bases between. Germline CDR1 reads SNHLY; CDR2 reads FYNNEI. The CDR3 has 15 residues. In DNA, the CDR3 is TGTGCCAGCAGTCTAAACAGAGATAGCCCCTACGAGCAGTACTTC. Residues: CASSLNRDSPYEQYF.

This clonotype was recorded at least ten times. The chain uses TRBV12-3 or TRBV12-4 and TRBJ2-6; TRBD1 is a possible D gene (6 bases). This CDR3 is built from 14 residues. V was trimmed by 6 bases and J by 2 bases, leaving 8 bases between them. CDR3 region: CASSQGTGANVLTF. In DNA, the CDR3 is TGTGCCAGCAGCCAGGGGACTGGGGCCAACGTCCTGACTTTC.

A few counts support this clonotype. The chain links TRBV24-1 to TRBJ2-7; D might be TRBD1 (5 bases). Germline V gene lookup returns CDR1 KGHDR and CDR2 SFDVKD. CDR3 length: 13 residues. Trimming took off 2 bases at V and 3 bases at J, with 7 bases between the two ends. In DNA form, the CDR3 reads TGTGCCACCAGTGATTCCAGGGTCTACGAGCAGTACTTC. The encoded protein is CATSDSRVYEQYF.

The rearrangement uses TRBV5-1 and TRBJ2-1; TRBD1 aligns across 8 bases. V was pared by 7 bases and J by 4 bases, with 10 bases of the junction left unmatched. The CDR3 spans 15 residues. The germline V gene encodes CDR1 SGHRS and CDR2 YFSETQ. CDR3 in DNA: TGCGCCAGCCGGTTGCCGGGACAGGAATACAATGAGCAGTTCTTC. Translating gives CASRLPGQEYNEQFF.

This sequence joins TRBV6-1 and TRBJ2-7; possible D gene TRBD1, 7 bases. The CDR3 consists of 14 residues. Deletions cut 5 bases from V and 4 bases from J, with 15 bases between. CDR1 is MNHNS and CDR2 is SASEGT in the germline V gene. The CDR3 DNA follows: TGTGCCAGCAGTACGACGCGGGACAGTTACGAGCAGTACTTC. Translated, it gives CASSTTRDSYEQYF.

The table lists this clonotype with a few counts. As DNA, the CDR3 is TGTGCCAGCAGTTTCGCCGGAACTGGAAACACCATATATTTT. Protein: CASSFAGTGNTIYF. The chain has TRBV12-3 or TRBV12-4 and TRBJ1-3; D remains unclear. Between the trimmed V and J ends, which lost 3 bases and 2 bases, there was a span of 8 bases. This CDR3 has 14 residues.

This clonotype has a count of ten or more. The J gene is TRBJ1-2, the V gene TRBV28; 7 bases map to TRBD1. V trimming: 6 bases; J trimming: 3 bases; junction bases outside the gene matches: 4. The V gene's germline CDR1 is MDHEN and CDR2 SYDVKM. This CDR3 comprises 13 residues. This chain's CDR3 is CASSRRGHYGYTF. The CDR3 bases are TGTGCCAGCAGCAGGAGGGGGCACTATGGCTACACCTTC.

This clonotype was observed a few times. This chain connects TRBV29-1 to TRBJ1-1; D is unresolved. The CDR3 runs to 15 residues. The V gene lost 3 bases and the J gene lost 3 bases, with 17 bases spanning the gap. Germline values: CDR1 SQVTM, CDR2 ANQGSEA. The CDR3 here is CSVETPGPRDTEAFF. The CDR3 DNA reads TGCAGCGTTGAGACCCCCGGACCCCGGGACACTGAAGCTTTCTTT.

The chain joins TRBV24-1 to TRBJ1-2; no definite D call. The germline V gene encodes CDR1 KGHDR and CDR2 SFDVKD. Between the trimmed V and J ends, which lost 3 bases and 8 bases, there was a span of 12 bases. The CDR3 loop spans 13 amino acids. Written as DNA, the CDR3 is TGTGCCACCAGTGATCCACTGGACTTCGGCTACACCTTC. Protein product: CATSDPLDFGYTF.

This rearrangement joins TRBV5-1 to TRBJ2-3; the D gene is possibly TRBD2 (5 bases). CDR3 length: 16 amino acids. Germline V gene lookup returns CDR1 SGHRS and CDR2 YFSETQ. The V gene lost 2 bases and the J gene lost 0 bases, with 13 bases spanning the gap. For the CDR3, the DNA is TGCGCCAGCAGCTTTACTAGTGTTTCTAGCACAGATACGCAGTATTTT. Protein product: CASSFTSVSSTDTQYF.

This clonotype was seen more than once but under ten times. This chain links TRBV30 with TRBJ1-3; D is uncertain. CDR3 size: 15 residues. Germline V gene data show CDR1 as GTSNPN and CDR2 as SVGIG (reference sequence). The V end was cut by 8 bases, the J end by 0 bases, with 17 bases between. The CDR3 nucleotides are TGTGCCCTATTCGCTTGGGGAAACTCTGGAAACACCATATATTTT. Its protein is CALFAWGNSGNTIYF.

This clonotype was found many times. This chain's CDR3 is CASRHSSGTGGASHGYTF. The CDR3 DNA sequence: TGTGCCAGCAGGCATTCCTCAGGGACAGGGGGCGCGTCGCATGGCTACACCTTC. This chain connects TRBV28 to TRBJ1-2; 12 nucleotides align to TRBD1. In germline, CDR1 is MDHEN, CDR2 SYDVKM. Germline trimming cut 6 bases from V and 6 bases from J; bases unmatched to any gene: 17. This CDR3 region has 18 residues.

The chain couples TRBV12-5 to TRBJ1-5, with unresolved D. CDR1 and CDR2 from the germline V gene are LGHNT and FRNRAP. The CDR3 spans 16 residues. V gave up 0 bases and J gave up 0 bases, with 9 bases separating them. The CDR3 loop reads CASGLVKSDSNQPQHF. Written as DNA, the CDR3 is TGTGCTAGTGGTTTGGTAAAGTCGGATAGCAATCAGCCCCAGCATTTT. The complete variable domain, with remaining parts taken from reference TRBV12-5 and TRBJ1-5, reads DARVTQTPRHKVTEMGQEVTMRCQPILGHNTVFWYRQTMMQGLELLAYFRNRAPLDDSGMPKDRFSAEMPDATLATLKIQPSEPRDSAVYFCASGLVKSDSNQPQHFGDGTRLSIL.